This passage covers 18 T cell receptor beta chains from one sample sequenced in a study of T-cell memory formation after mild COVID-19. TCRdb analysed the 5' RACE reads with MiXCR anew, one entry per CDR3 protein. In the table there are almost 350,000 distinct CDR3 sequences, 20% to 25% of which are singletons. Source material: PBMCs or a T cell subset sorted from them (not recorded which). All receptors derive from a young man who had mild COVID-19 (a few samples of this study predate the infection). Cell type and time point are not known.

The rearrangement links TRBV20-1 to TRBJ2-7; D is unresolved. Trimming took 5 bases from V and 5 from J, leaving 19 bases between them. Per the germline V gene, CDR1 is DFQATT and CDR2 is SNEGSKA (reference sequence). The CDR3 consists of 14 residues. The CDR3 protein is CSARGRTAAHEQYF. The CDR3 DNA reads TGCAGTGCTCGCGGACGTACCGCGGCCCACGAGCAGTACTTC.

The chain recombines TRBV3-1 with TRBJ2-5; no firm D call. This CDR3 comprises 14 residues. Trimming pared 4 bases from V and 2 bases from J, leaving 11 bases between. Germline values: CDR1 LGHDT, CDR2 YNNKEL (reference sequence). The CDR3 protein is CASSPRLPQETQYF. DNA for the CDR3: TGTGCCAGCAGCCCGCGTCTACCGCAAGAGACCCAGTACTTC.

This clonotype was observed a few times. This sequence joins TRBV5-1 and TRBJ2-2; TRBD1 agrees at 7 bases. Germline-derived CDR1 and CDR2 are SGHRS and YFSETQ. The V gene end was trimmed by 8 bases and the J gene end by 3 bases; junction bases not matched to a gene: 10. The CDR3 sequence is 15 residues long. CDR3 in DNA: TGCGCCAGTGGTCTCAAGGGGGCGGACACCGGGGAGCTGTTTTTT. As protein: CASGLKGADTGELFF.

The table lists this clonotype with a few counts. J is TRBJ2-3 and V is TRBV5-5; 7 nucleotides align to TRBD2. Germline CDR1 SGHKS, CDR2 YYEKEE (reference sequence). The CDR3 extends over 15 amino acids. V dropped 0 bases and J dropped 6; count of bases not matched to a gene: 7. CDR3 protein: CASSLDSGEGDTQYF. CDR3 DNA sequence: TGTGCCAGCAGCTTGGACAGCGGGGAAGGGGATACGCAGTATTTT.

This rearrangement joins TRBV5-1 to TRBJ2-4, with TRBD1 identical over 9 bases. V shed 3 bases and J 7 bases; nucleotides not matched to a gene: 8. Germline V gene data show CDR1 as SGHRS and CDR2 as YFSETQ. The CDR3 is made up of 15 amino acids. CDR3 region: CASSSPGQGGNIQYF. CDR3 bases: TGCGCCAGCAGCTCACCGGGACAGGGTGGTAACATTCAGTACTTC.

This clonotype was detected a few times. CDR3 protein: CASRRSISFYEQYF. Here the CDR3 DNA reads TGTGCCAGCAGAAGGTCGATCAGTTTCTACGAGCAGTACTTC. V usage is TRBV6-5 and J usage is TRBJ2-7; D remains unclear. Germline V gene data show CDR1 as MNHEY and CDR2 as SVGAGI. The CDR3 contains 14 residues. V shed 6 bases and J shed 3 bases, with 15 bases lying between them.

V and J are TRBV28 and TRBJ1-1; D not resolved. CDR3 size: 13 residues. Germline lookup yields CDR1 MDHEN and CDR2 SYDVKM. V lost 6 bases, J lost 6 bases, and 14 bases lay in between. This CDR3 reads CASSETLGAEAFF. CDR3 DNA: TGTGCCAGCAGCGAGACCCTGGGCGCTGAAGCTTTCTTT.

This chain joins TRBV4-2 and TRBJ1-1; D uncertain. This CDR3 comprises 14 residues. The V gene's germline CDR1 is LGHNA and CDR2 YNFKEQ. The V gene lost 1 base and the J gene lost 0 bases, with 6 bases spanning the gap. CDR3 nucleotide sequence: TGTGCCAGCAGCCAAGCAAACATGAACACTGAAGCTTTCTTT. Translation gives CASSQANMNTEAFF.

A few counts support this clonotype. V is TRBV5-1 and J is TRBJ2-5; 7 bases match TRBD2. The CDR3 consists of 16 residues. The J segment lost 5 bases and the V segment lost 1 base, leaving 11 bases of the junction unmatched. CDR1 is SGHRS, CDR2 YFSETQ, per germline. CDR3 protein: CASSLSERGLGETQYF. CDR3 in DNA: TGCGCCAGCAGCTTGTCCGAGCGGGGATTGGGGGAGACCCAGTACTTC.

The chain carries TRBV4-1 and TRBJ2-3, with 10 bases fitting TRBD1. The J segment lost 6 bases and the V segment lost 3 bases, leaving 9 bases of the junction unmatched. The germline V gene has CDR1 MGHRA and CDR2 YSYEKL. This CDR3 has 16 amino acids. The CDR3 here is CASSQLWDRGLDTQYF. CDR3 coding DNA: TGCGCCAGCAGCCAGCTTTGGGACAGGGGTTTGGATACGCAGTATTTT.

CDR3: CASSIAGARNQPQHF. The CDR3 coding sequence is TGTGCCAGTAGTATAGCAGGGGCACGCAATCAGCCCCAGCATTTT. The chain has TRBV19 and TRBJ1-5; the D gene is possibly TRBD1 (6 bases). The V end lost 1 base, the J end lost 2 bases, and 9 bases lay between the germline ends. The CDR3 loop spans 15 amino acids. The germline gives CDR1 LNHDA, CDR2 SQIVND (reference sequence).

This clonotype was seen more than once but under ten times. This chain connects TRBV15 to TRBJ2-5; either TRBD1 or TRBD2 may fit D (5 bases each). The germline V and J ends were trimmed by 5 bases and 2 bases, with 18 bases remaining between them. The CDR3 covers 16 residues. The germline CDR1 and CDR2 sequences are LNHNV and YYDKDF (reference sequence). CDR3 in amino acids: CATSRRDRWGQETQYF. Here the CDR3 DNA reads TGTGCCACCAGCCGAAGGGACCGGTGGGGGCAAGAGACCCAGTACTTC. Together with reference TRBV15 and TRBJ2-5, the CDR3 gives the full variable domain: DAMVIQNPRYQVTQFGKPVTLSCSQTLNHNVMYWYQQKSSQAPKLLFHYYDKDFNNEADTPDNFQSRRPNTSFCFLDIRSPGLGDTAMYLCATSRRDRWGQETQYFGPGTRLLVL.

CDR3 sequence reads: CASSFGALAPHQPQHF. For the CDR3, the DNA is TGTGCCAGCAGTTTCGGGGCCCTAGCCCCCCATCAGCCCCAGCATTTT. This chain connects TRBV12-3 or TRBV12-4 to TRBJ1-5; TRBD1 is a possible D gene (5 bases). This CDR3 region has 16 residues. Trimming pared 3 bases from V and 5 bases from J, leaving 17 bases between.

The rearrangement joins TRBV7-9 to TRBJ1-2; the D is unclear. The CDR3 has 13 amino acids. V was shortened by 1 base and J by 8 bases, with 11 bases between the two germline ends. From germline, CDR1 is SEHNR and CDR2 FQNEAQ (reference sequence). DNA for the CDR3: TGTGCCAGCAGCTTAGGCACCCCTCAGGGCTACACCTTC. Its protein is CASSLGTPQGYTF.

This clonotype appeared a few times. The chain couples TRBV27 to TRBJ1-6; 8 bases fit TRBD1. Germline trimming cut 4 bases from V and 8 bases from J; bases unmatched to any gene: 1. The germline gives CDR1 MNHEY, CDR2 SMNVEV (reference sequence). This CDR3 has 13 residues. The CDR3 coding sequence is TGTGCCAGCAGTTCGACAGGGGATTCACCCCTCCACTTT. This translates into CASSSTGDSPLHF.

The chain uses TRBV7-3 and TRBJ2-6; D gene uncertain. This CDR3 spans 16 amino acids. With 2 bases removed from V and 2 bases from J, the gap between germline ends came to 10 bases. Per the germline V gene, CDR1 is SGHTA and CDR2 is FQGTGA. In DNA, the CDR3 is TGTGCCAGCAGCTTAGCGGCCAGCGCTGGGGCCAACGTCCTGACTTTC. Encoded protein: CASSLAASAGANVLTF.

The genes are TRBV7-2 and TRBJ2-3; TRBD2 aligns across 9 bases. After removal of 5 bases from V and 2 bases from J, the junction contained 8 bases not matched to a gene. The CDR3 is 16 amino acids. Germline V gene sequence: CDR1 SGHTA, CDR2 FQGNSA. The CDR3 sequence: CASSPLQRGVTDTQYF. CDR3 sequence (DNA): TGTGCCAGCAGCCCCCTGCAGCGGGGGGTCACAGATACGCAGTATTTT.

The table lists this clonotype with a few counts. The chain employs TRBV20-1 and TRBJ2-3, with 7 bases aligning to TRBD1. CDR3 length: 14 amino acids. Per germline, CDR1 DFQATT and CDR2 SNEGSKA (reference sequence). Trimming took 5 bases from V and 1 from J; bases not matched to a gene: 6. The CDR3 coding sequence is TGCAGTGCTGCCCGACAGGGCGGCACAGATACGCAGTATTTT. Amino acids: CSAARQGGTDTQYF.